Below, 8 T cell receptor beta chains from the same sample are listed, as sequenced in a study of blood T cell repertoires in COVID-19. The assay was immunoSEQ multiplex PCR, and TCRdb's table has in-frame clones only and misses some. Here the sample spans around 300,000 clones, about nine tenths being singletons. The sequenced material came from peripheral blood. These receptor sequences come from a man aged 18 to 29 with active or convalescent COVID-19.

The chain couples TRBV2 to TRBJ1-2, with D maybe TRBD1 (5 bases). V was pared by 8 bases and J by 4 bases, with 14 bases between. This CDR3 contains 13 residues. Per the germline V gene, CDR1 is SNHLY and CDR2 is FYNNEI. Written as DNA, the CDR3 is TGTGCCAGCGGCGACAGACCCTTCTATGGCTACACCTTC. Translated: CASGDRPFYGYTF.

The rearrangement links TRBV7-2 to TRBJ2-2; D unclear. The V and J ends lost 5 bases and 3 bases respectively, with 10 bases between them. Per the germline V gene, CDR1 is SGHTA and CDR2 is FQGNSA. The CDR3 covers 14 residues. The CDR3 nucleotides are TGTGCCAGCAGCCCGGGTCGTCACACCGGGGAGCTGTTTTTT. Translating gives CASSPGRHTGELFF.

This clone occurred a few times. The chain has TRBV29-1 and TRBJ2-7, with D possibly matching TRBD2 (6 bases). Trimming removed 2 bases at V and 2 bases at J, with 13 bases between. The V gene's germline CDR1 is SQVTM and CDR2 ANQGSEA. This CDR3 has 14 residues. The DNA of the CDR3 is TGCAGCGTTGAATATGCGGGACCTCCCTACGAGCAGTACTTC. Its protein product is CSVEYAGPPYEQYF.

The chain combines TRBV6-6 with TRBJ1-2; 10 bases are a match to TRBD1. V gave up 6 bases and J gave up 8 bases; unmatched junction bases: 12. The CDR3 has 15 amino acids. Germline V gene lookup returns CDR1 MNHNY and CDR2 SVGAGI (reference sequence). CDR3 coding DNA: TGTGCCAGCAGCCAGACAGGGGGCGTCTTGGGCGGCTACACCTTC. This gives the protein CASSQTGGVLGGYTF.

The chain has TRBV18 and TRBJ1-3; the D gene is possibly TRBD1 (6 bases). The CDR3 has 14 amino acids. Looked up from germline, CDR1 is KGHSH and CDR2 is LQKENI. Trimming shortened V by 3 bases and J by 4 bases, and 10 bases separated the two germline ends. The CDR3 bases are TGTGCCAGCTCACCCGACAGGAAAGGAAACACCATATATTTT. Translation: CASSPDRKGNTIYF.

The sample holds one count of this clone. The chain carries TRBV24-1 and TRBJ1-6, with unresolved D. The CDR3 has 16 residues. V lost 1 base and J lost 1, with 7 bases in between. From germline, CDR1 is KGHDR and CDR2 SFDVKD. The CDR3 region has the DNA TGTGCCACCAGTGATTTTTTAGTATCCTATAATTCACCCCTCCACTTT. The encoded protein is CATSDFLVSYNSPLHF.

The chain uses TRBV25-1 and TRBJ1-2; D is unresolved. The V end was cut by 6 bases, the J end by 4 bases, with 15 bases between. Germline V gives CDR1 MGHDK, CDR2 SYGVNS. The CDR3 is 14 amino acids. CDR3 residues: CASRRGGSSYGYTF. As DNA, the CDR3 is TGTGCCAGCAGACGCGGTGGGAGCAGCTATGGCTACACCTTC.

J is TRBJ2-5 and V is TRBV9; 9 bases agree with TRBD1. Germline V lookup: CDR1 SGDLS, CDR2 YYNGEE. V trimming: 0 bases; J trimming: 5 bases; junction bases outside the gene matches: 11. This CDR3 is 17 amino acids long. The CDR3 is CASSVEQGTGLYETQYF. CDR3 coding DNA: TGTGCCAGCAGCGTAGAGCAGGGGACAGGGCTCTATGAGACCCAGTACTTC.